This T cell receptor beta chain came from a study of quantifying T cell responses using KT2 cells. On the study more broadly: RNA was reverse transcribed with TCR alpha and beta constant-region primers. Estimated efficiency of the T4 ligation step was above 9% under optimum conditions. General study findings and limits: KT2 sequences were detected down to about one KT2 cell per 100,000 PBMC. KT2 clone alpha and beta sequence counts scaled linearly with input KT2 cell number.

This clonotype was seen a handful of times. What it recognizes is unknown. CDR1 MNHEY and CDR2 SVGAGI come from the germline V gene. V lost 5 bases to trimming and J lost 1 base, with 14 bases between them. The CDR3 runs 15 residues. The cDNA 3' end received a ligated oligonucleotide with a UMI. An equimolar mix of RC1.1 and RC1.2 primed the beta chain across TRBC1 and TRBC2. Separate processing of TCR alpha and beta chains began at the second PCR. TCRdb called the UMI-ligation and nested PCR reads again in MiXCR, with one record for every CDR3 protein. This table has about 33,000 distinct CDR3 sequences, 10% to 13% appearing once.

The sequencing sample was made of PBMCs spiked with cells of the T cell clone KT2. This rearrangement joins TRBV6-5 to TRBJ1-1; D unclear. The origin of this receptor is a human donor. CDR3 region: CASSPTFVQNTEAFF. CDR3 in DNA: TGTGCCAGCAGTCCTACCTTTGTCCAGAACACTGAAGCTTTCTTT.